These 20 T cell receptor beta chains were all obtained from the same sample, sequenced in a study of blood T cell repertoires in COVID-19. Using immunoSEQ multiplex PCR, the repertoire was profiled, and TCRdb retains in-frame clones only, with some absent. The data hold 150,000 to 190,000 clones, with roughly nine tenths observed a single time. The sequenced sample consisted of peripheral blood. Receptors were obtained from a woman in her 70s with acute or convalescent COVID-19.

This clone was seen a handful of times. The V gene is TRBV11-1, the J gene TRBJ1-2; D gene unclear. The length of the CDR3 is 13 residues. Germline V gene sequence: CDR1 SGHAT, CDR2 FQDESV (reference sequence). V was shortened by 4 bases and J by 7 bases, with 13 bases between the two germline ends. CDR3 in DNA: TGTGCCAGCAGCTCCAGAGGGCGGTCTGGCTACACCTTC. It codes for CASSSRGRSGYTF.

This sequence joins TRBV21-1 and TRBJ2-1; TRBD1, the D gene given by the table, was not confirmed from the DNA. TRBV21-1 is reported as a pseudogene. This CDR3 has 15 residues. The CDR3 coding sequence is TGTGCCAGCAGCGCCCGGGACAGCCTCTACAATGAGCAGTTCTTC. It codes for CASSARDSLYNEQFF.

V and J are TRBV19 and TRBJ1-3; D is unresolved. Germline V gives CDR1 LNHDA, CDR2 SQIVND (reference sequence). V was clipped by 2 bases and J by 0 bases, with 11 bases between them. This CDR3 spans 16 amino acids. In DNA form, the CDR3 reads TGTGCCAGTAGTATACGGAGGGCCCCCTCTGGAAACACCATATATTTT. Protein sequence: CASSIRRAPSGNTIYF.

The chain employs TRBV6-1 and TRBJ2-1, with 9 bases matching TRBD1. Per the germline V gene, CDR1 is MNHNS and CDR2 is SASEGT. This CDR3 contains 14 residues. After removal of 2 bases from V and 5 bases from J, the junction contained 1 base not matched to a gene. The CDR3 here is CASSERTGDNEQFF. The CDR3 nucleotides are TGTGCCAGCAGTGAAAGGACAGGGGACAATGAGCAGTTCTTC.

As DNA, the CDR3 is TGTGCCAGCAGCTTATTAATTTCTGCAGGGGAGACCCAGTACTTC. Residues: CASSLLISAGETQYF. The V call is TRBV7-9, the J call TRBJ2-5, with a weak D call TRBD1 (5 bases). V shed 2 bases and J shed 5 bases, with 15 bases lying between them. The CDR3 length is 15 residues. From germline, CDR1 is SEHNR and CDR2 FQNEAQ (reference sequence).

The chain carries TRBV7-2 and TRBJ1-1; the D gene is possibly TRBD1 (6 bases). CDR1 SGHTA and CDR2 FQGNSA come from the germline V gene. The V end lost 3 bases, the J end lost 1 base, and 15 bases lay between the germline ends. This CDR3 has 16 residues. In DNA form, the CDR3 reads TGTGCCAGCAGCTTCGATCGACAGGCTACGAACACTGAAGCTTTCTTT. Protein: CASSFDRQATNTEAFF.

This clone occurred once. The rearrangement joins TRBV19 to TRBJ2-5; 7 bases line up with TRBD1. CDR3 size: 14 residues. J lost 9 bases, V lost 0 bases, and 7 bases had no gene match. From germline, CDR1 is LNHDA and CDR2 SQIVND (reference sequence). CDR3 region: CASSIDGQAVAQYF. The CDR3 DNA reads TGTGCCAGTAGTATAGATGGACAGGCCGTGGCCCAGTACTTC.

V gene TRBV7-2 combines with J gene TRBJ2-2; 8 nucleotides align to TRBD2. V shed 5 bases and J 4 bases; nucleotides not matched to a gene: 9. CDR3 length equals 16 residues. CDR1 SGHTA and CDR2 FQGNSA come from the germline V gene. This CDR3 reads CASSPVQRGPTGELFF. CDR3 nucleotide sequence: TGTGCCAGCAGCCCCGTCCAGCGGGGGCCCACCGGGGAGCTGTTTTTT. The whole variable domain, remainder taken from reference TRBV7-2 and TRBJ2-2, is GAGVSQSPSNKVTEKGKDVELRCDPISGHTALYWYRQSLGQGLEFLIYFQGNSAPDKSGLPSDRFSAERTGGSVSTLTIQRTQQEDSAVYLCASSPVQRGPTGELFFGEGSRLTVL.

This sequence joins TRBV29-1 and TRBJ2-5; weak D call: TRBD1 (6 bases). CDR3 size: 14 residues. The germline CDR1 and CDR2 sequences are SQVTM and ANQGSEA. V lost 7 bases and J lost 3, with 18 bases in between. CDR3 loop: CSAAAGTNKETQYF. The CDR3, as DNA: TGCAGCGCCGCAGCCGGGACAAACAAAGAGACCCAGTACTTC.

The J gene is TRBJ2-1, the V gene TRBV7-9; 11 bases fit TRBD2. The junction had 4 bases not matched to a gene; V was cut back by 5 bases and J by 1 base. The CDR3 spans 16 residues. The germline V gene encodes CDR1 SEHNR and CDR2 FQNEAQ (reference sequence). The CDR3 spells CASSPLAGGSYNEQFF. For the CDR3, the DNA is TGTGCCAGCAGCCCTTTAGCGGGGGGGTCCTACAATGAGCAGTTCTTC.

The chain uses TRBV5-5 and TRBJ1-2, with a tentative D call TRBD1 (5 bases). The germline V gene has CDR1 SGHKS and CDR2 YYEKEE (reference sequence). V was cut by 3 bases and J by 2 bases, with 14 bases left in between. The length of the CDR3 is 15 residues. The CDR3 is CASSSAMEGNYGYTF. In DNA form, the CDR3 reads TGTGCCAGCAGCTCTGCGATGGAGGGGAACTATGGCTACACCTTC.

DNA for the CDR3: TGTGCCAGCAGTTCCTCCGGGACAGGGCAAGAGACCCAGTACTTC. Translated, it gives CASSSSGTGQETQYF. The chain combines TRBV28 with TRBJ2-5; 9 bases are shared with TRBD1. This CDR3 comprises 15 residues. The V gene end was trimmed by 4 bases and the J gene end by 2 bases; junction bases not matched to a gene: 5. Germline V gene data show CDR1 as MDHEN and CDR2 as SYDVKM.

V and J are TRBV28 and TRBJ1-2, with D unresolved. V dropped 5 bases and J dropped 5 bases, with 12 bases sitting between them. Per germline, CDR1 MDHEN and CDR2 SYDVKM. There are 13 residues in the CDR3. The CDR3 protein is CASSLYTGYGYTF. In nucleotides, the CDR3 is TGTGCCAGCAGTCTGTATACCGGTTATGGCTACACCTTC.

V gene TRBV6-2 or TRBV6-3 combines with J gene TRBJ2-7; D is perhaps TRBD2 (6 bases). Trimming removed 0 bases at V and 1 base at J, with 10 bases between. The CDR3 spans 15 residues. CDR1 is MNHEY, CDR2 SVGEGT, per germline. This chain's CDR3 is CASSYSRGNSYEQYF. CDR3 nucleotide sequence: TGTGCCAGCAGTTACTCGCGCGGGAATTCCTACGAGCAGTACTTC.

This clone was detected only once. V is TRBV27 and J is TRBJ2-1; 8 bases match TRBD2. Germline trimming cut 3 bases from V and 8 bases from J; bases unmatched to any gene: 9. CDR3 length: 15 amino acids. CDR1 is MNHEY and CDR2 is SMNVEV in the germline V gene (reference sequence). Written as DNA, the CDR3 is TGTGCCAGCAGTTTCAGCCTCGGGGGGGTGGATGAGCAGTTCTTC. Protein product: CASSFSLGGVDEQFF.

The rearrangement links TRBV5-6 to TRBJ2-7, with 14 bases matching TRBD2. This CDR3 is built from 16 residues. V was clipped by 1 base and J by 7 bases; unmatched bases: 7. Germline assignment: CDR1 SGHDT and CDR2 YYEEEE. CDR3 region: CASSLSRLAGGSEQYV. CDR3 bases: TGTGCCAGCAGCTTGTCTCGACTAGCGGGGGGGAGTGAGCAGTACGTC.

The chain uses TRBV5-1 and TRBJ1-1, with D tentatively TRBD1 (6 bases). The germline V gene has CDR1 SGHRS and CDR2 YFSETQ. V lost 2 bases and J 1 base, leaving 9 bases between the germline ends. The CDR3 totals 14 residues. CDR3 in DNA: TGCGCCAGCAGCTTCAGGACAGCGAACACTGAAGCTTTCTTT. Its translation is CASSFRTANTEAFF.

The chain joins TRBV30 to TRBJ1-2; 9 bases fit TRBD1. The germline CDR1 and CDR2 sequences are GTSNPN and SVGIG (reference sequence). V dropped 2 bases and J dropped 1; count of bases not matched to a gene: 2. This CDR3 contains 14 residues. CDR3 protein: CAWSRTGVNYGYTF. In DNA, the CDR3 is TGTGCCTGGAGTAGGACAGGGGTTAACTATGGCTACACCTTC.

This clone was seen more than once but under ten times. CDR3 sequence: CASRAGGAFNSPLHF. CDR3 nucleotides: TGTGCCAGCCGGGCGGGGGGCGCGTTTAATTCACCCCTCCACTTT. V gene TRBV5-6 combines with J gene TRBJ1-6, with a tentative D call TRBD1 (6 bases). The CDR3 has 15 residues. CDR1 and CDR2 (germline): SGHDT, YYEEEE. V was cut by 7 bases and J by 6 bases, with 17 bases left in between.

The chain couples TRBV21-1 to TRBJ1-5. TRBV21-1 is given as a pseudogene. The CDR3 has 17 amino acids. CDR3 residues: CASSKTGLVAVFDPQHF. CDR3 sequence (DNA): TGTGCCAGCAGCAAAACGGGACTGGTCGCGGTATTCGACCCCCAGCATTTT.